The rows below give T cell receptor beta chains drawn from one sample of a study of OX40 agonist ivuxolimab in advanced cancers. Produced via immunoSEQ multiplex PCR; TCRdb's table is partial and in-frame only. Of more than 60,000 clones detected, roughly 94% appear once; the ten largest clones hold 15% to 19%. The sample consisted of CD4+ or CD8+ T cells sorted from blood, taken in a trial of the OX40 agonist ivuxolimab. These receptors all stem from an adult with an advanced solid tumor such as melanoma, head and neck, liver or kidney cancer. Each CDR3 is given with its conserved first and last residue. Fields, in order: CDR3 DNA, CDR3 protein, D gene, J gene, clone size, V gene. The D gene is left open where the match is weak. Clone size is not always given. Where it is, it says once, few, many or a class for expanded clones.

CDR3 DNA: TGTGCCATCAGTGACCTGGGACTAGCGGGTAGCTCCTACGAGCAGTACTTC
CDR3 protein: CAISDLGLAGSSYEQYF
D gene: TRBD2
J gene: TRBJ2-7
clone size: once
V gene: TRBV10-3

CDR3 DNA: TGTGCCAGCAGCGACGAAATGAACGAAGGCTACACCTTC
CDR3 protein: CASSDEMNEGYTF
D gene: -
J gene: TRBJ1-2
clone size: -
V gene: TRBV7-9

CDR3 DNA: TGTGCCAGCACCATAGGGCCTAATGAAAAACTGTTTTTT
CDR3 protein: CASTIGPNEKLFF
D gene: -
J gene: TRBJ1-4
clone size: -
V gene: TRBV6-6

CDR3 DNA: TGTGCCAGCAGTTACTCGAAGACTGCAGGGGATGAAGCTTTCTTT
CDR3 protein: CASSYSKTAGDEAFF
D gene: -
J gene: TRBJ1-1
clone size: -
V gene: TRBV6-5

CDR3 DNA: TGTGCCAGCAGCCCCGGCGCAGGATCCTACGAGCAGTACTTC
CDR3 protein: CASSPGAGSYEQYF
D gene: -
J gene: TRBJ2-7
clone size: -
V gene: TRBV13

CDR3 DNA: TGTGCCAGTAGTGTCAGACTAGCGGGAGTGAGAGAGCAGTACTTC
CDR3 protein: CASSVRLAGVREQYF
D gene: TRBD2
J gene: TRBJ2-7
clone size: -
V gene: TRBV19

CDR3 DNA: TGCGCCAGCAGCCAAGGATTTGGGAGCAATCAGCCCCAGCATTTT
CDR3 protein: CASSQGFGSNQPQHF
D gene: -
J gene: TRBJ1-5
clone size: -
V gene: TRBV4-3

CDR3 DNA: TGTGCCAGCAGCGTAGGACAGGGGAATCAGCCCCAGCATTTT
CDR3 protein: CASSVGQGNQPQHF
D gene: TRBD1
J gene: TRBJ1-5
clone size: -
V gene: TRBV9

CDR3 DNA: TGTGCCAGCAGCGAGGACAGAAGCACAGATACGCAGTATTTT
CDR3 protein: CASSEDRSTDTQYF
D gene: -
J gene: TRBJ2-3
clone size: -
V gene: TRBV2

CDR3 DNA: TGTGCCAGCAGCTTAGCAGGCGGGAGGGCCACAGATACGCAGTATTTT
CDR3 protein: CASSLAGGRATDTQYF
D gene: TRBD2
J gene: TRBJ2-3
clone size: -
V gene: TRBV11-2

CDR3 DNA: TGTGCCAGCAGTCCGTCGGACAGGGGGGCCTACGAGCAGTACTTC
CDR3 protein: CASSPSDRGAYEQYF
D gene: TRBD1
J gene: TRBJ2-7
clone size: once
V gene: TRBV27

CDR3 DNA: TGCGCCAGCAGCCAAGGAACGGGGGGCCTAATCTATACGCAGTATTTT
CDR3 protein: CASSQGTGGLIYTQYF
D gene: -
J gene: TRBJ2-3
clone size: few
V gene: TRBV4-1

CDR3 DNA: TGCGCCAGCAGGGGGGGACTAGCGGTGTACAATGAGCAGTTCTTC
CDR3 protein: CASRGGLAVYNEQFF
D gene: TRBD2
J gene: TRBJ2-1
clone size: -
V gene: TRBV5-1

CDR3 DNA: TGCAGTGCTAGCTGGGGGGGCGAGCAGTACTTC
CDR3 protein: CSASWGGEQYF
D gene: TRBD2
J gene: TRBJ2-7
clone size: -
V gene: TRBV20-1

CDR3 DNA: TGTGCCAGCAGTTACTCGGCCGGGGTGGGTAGAGAAGCTTTCTTT
CDR3 protein: CASSYSAGVGREAFF
D gene: -
J gene: TRBJ1-1
clone size: -
V gene: TRBV6-5

CDR3 DNA: TGTGCCAGCAGTATACCTGACCCCACGGGGCCAGCCAAAAACATTCAGTACTTC
CDR3 protein: CASSIPDPTGPAKNIQYF
D gene: -
J gene: TRBJ2-4
clone size: -
V gene: TRBV28

CDR3 DNA: TGTGCCAGCAGCTTGAGGCCGGGAATAACCGGGGAGCTGTTTTTT
CDR3 protein: CASSLRPGITGELFF
D gene: -
J gene: TRBJ2-2
clone size: -
V gene: TRBV5-5

CDR3 DNA: TGTGCCAGCAGCTCAGGAGTCGGGCCAGGCTACGAGCAGTACTTC
CDR3 protein: CASSSGVGPGYEQYF
D gene: -
J gene: TRBJ2-7
clone size: -
V gene: TRBV13

CDR3 DNA: TGCAGCGTTGATGGACCCACTGCCAAGGGCTACACCTTC
CDR3 protein: CSVDGPTAKGYTF
D gene: -
J gene: TRBJ1-2
clone size: -
V gene: TRBV29-1

CDR3 DNA: TGTGCCAGTAGTTCGGGGGTAGGTTCACCCCTCCACTTT
CDR3 protein: CASSSGVGSPLHF
D gene: -
J gene: TRBJ1-6
clone size: few
V gene: TRBV19

CDR3 DNA: TGTGCCAGCAGCACACCGGGACAGGGGTCCTACGAGCAGTACTTC
CDR3 protein: CASSTPGQGSYEQYF
D gene: TRBD1
J gene: TRBJ2-7
clone size: -
V gene: TRBV5-4

CDR3 DNA: TGTGCCAGCGGCAGGGGCAATCAGCCCCAGCATTTT
CDR3 protein: CASGRGNQPQHF
D gene: -
J gene: TRBJ1-5
clone size: -
V gene: TRBV27

CDR3 DNA: TGTGCCAGCAGCTTAACAACAGGACAGGGTGGACACACCGGGGAGCTGTTTTTT
CDR3 protein: CASSLTTGQGGHTGELFF
D gene: TRBD1
J gene: TRBJ2-2
clone size: once
V gene: TRBV7-6

CDR3 DNA: TGTGCCAGCAGTGCAGACGGTTCCTACGAGCAGTACTTC
CDR3 protein: CASSADGSYEQYF
D gene: -
J gene: TRBJ2-7
clone size: once
V gene: TRBV6-5

CDR3 DNA: TGTGCCAGCAGTCTCGGACAGGGGATAGAGACCCAGTACTTC
CDR3 protein: CASSLGQGIETQYF
D gene: TRBD1
J gene: TRBJ2-5
clone size: -
V gene: TRBV28

CDR3 DNA: TGTGCCAGCAGTTACCTACGGACTAGCGGGGCGGATACGCAGTATTTT
CDR3 protein: CASSYLRTSGADTQYF
D gene: TRBD2
J gene: TRBJ2-3
clone size: -
V gene: TRBV27

CDR3 DNA: TGTGCCAGCAGTTACCACCAGGGAACGACTAATGAAAAACTGTTTTTT
CDR3 protein: CASSYHQGTTNEKLFF
D gene: -
J gene: TRBJ1-4
clone size: -
V gene: TRBV6-5

CDR3 DNA: TGTGCCATCAGTGGACAGGGGGCAGAGACCCAGTACTTC
CDR3 protein: CAISGQGAETQYF
D gene: TRBD1
J gene: TRBJ2-5
clone size: -
V gene: TRBV10-3

CDR3 DNA: TGTGCCAGCAGCGCAACCGGGACTAGCGGGGGAACACGTAAGTTCTTC
CDR3 protein: CASSATGTSGGTRKFF
D gene: TRBD2
J gene: TRBJ2-1
clone size: -
V gene: TRBV5-6

CDR3 DNA: TGTGCCAGCAGCGTGACAGGGGGTATGGGCTACACCTTC
CDR3 protein: CASSVTGGMGYTF
D gene: TRBD1
J gene: TRBJ1-2
clone size: -
V gene: TRBV5-4

CDR3 DNA: TGTGCCAGCAGCCAAAGAGCCGGGACCCACCTTTCGGACACCGGGGAGCTGTTTTTT
CDR3 protein: CASSQRAGTHLSDTGELFF
D gene: -
J gene: TRBJ2-2
clone size: -
V gene: TRBV11-3